This T cell receptor beta chain originates from a study of CD8 T cells in ankylosing spondylitis. Study-wide points: A motif of under 10 highly homologous TCR beta variants was seen as apparently characteristic of ankylosing spondylitis blood. Clones linked to disease, bearing a CD8+ phenotype, were relatively rare in peripheral blood. Past studies reported some motif variants in reactive arthritis synovial fluid and blood.

Construction of TCR beta libraries was performed using quantitative 5'-RACE with molecular barcodes. TCRdb redid the calling of the 5' RACE reads with MiXCR, one entry per CDR3 protein. Seen here are 100,000 to 150,000 distinct CDR3 sequences, roughly 8.8% observed once, and the top ten hold approximately 3.3%. Points on this clonotype: Its antigen is undetermined.

Germline V CDR1 and CDR2: LGHNA, YNFKEQ. This CDR3 spans 15 amino acids. V trimming: 2 bases; J trimming: 4 bases; junction bases outside the gene matches: 2. The clonotype originates from a male donor with ankylosing spondylitis or in good health (not recorded which). The sample consisted of blood, either unsorted or a sorted T cell fraction (not recorded which). The rearrangement links TRBV4-2 to TRBJ2-1; 10 nucleotides match TRBD2. CDR3 in amino acids: CASSQTSGTYNEQFF. CDR3 DNA sequence: TGTGCCAGCAGCCAAACTAGCGGGACTTACAATGAGCAGTTCTTC.